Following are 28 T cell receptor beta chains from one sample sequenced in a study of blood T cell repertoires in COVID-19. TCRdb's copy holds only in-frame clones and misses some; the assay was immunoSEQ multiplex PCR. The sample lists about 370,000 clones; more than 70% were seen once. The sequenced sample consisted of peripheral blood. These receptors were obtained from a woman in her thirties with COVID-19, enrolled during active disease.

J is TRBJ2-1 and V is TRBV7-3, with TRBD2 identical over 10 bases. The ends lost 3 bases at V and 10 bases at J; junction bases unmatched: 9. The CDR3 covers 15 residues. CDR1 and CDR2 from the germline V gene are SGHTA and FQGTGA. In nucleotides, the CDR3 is TGTGCCAGCAGCTTGGGAACTAGCGGGAAGGGAGAGCAGTTCTTC. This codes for CASSLGTSGKGEQFF.

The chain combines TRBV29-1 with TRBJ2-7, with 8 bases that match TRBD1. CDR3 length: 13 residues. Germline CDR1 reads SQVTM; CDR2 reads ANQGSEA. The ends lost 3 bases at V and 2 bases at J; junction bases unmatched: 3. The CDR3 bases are TGCAGCGTTGACGGACAGGGCGCCTACGAGCAGTACTTC. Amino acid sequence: CSVDGQGAYEQYF.

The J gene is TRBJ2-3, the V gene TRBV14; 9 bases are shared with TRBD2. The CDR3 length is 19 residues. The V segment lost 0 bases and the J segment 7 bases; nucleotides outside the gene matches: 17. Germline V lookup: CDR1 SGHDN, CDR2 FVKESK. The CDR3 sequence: CASSQDRGRGAGGLNTQYF. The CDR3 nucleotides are TGTGCCAGCAGCCAAGATAGGGGACGAGGGGCGGGAGGGCTGAATACGCAGTATTTT.

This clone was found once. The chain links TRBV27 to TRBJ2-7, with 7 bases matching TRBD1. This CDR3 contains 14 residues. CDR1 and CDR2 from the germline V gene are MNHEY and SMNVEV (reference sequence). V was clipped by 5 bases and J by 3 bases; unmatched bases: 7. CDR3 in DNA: TGTGCCAGCAGTCCCTGGGACAGCCTCTACGAGCAGTACTTC. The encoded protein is CASSPWDSLYEQYF.

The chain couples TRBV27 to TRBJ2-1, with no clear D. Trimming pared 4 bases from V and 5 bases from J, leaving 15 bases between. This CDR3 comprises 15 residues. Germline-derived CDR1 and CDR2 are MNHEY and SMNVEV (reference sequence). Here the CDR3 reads CASSSPLNSDNEQFF. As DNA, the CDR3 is TGTGCCAGCAGTTCCCCCCTTAACAGTGACAATGAGCAGTTCTTC.

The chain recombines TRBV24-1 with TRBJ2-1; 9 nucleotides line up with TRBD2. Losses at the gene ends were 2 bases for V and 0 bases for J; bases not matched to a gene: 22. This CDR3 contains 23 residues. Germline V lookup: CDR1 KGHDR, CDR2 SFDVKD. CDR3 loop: CATSDSYVILAGANKHSYNEQFF. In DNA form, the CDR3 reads TGTGCCACCAGTGATTCCTACGTGATACTAGCGGGTGCAAACAAACACTCCTACAATGAGCAGTTCTTC.

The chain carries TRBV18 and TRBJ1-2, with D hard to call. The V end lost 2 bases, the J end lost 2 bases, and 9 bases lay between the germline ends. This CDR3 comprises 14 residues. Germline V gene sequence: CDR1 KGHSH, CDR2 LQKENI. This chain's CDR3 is CASSPTSGNYGYTF. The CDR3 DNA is TGTGCCAGCTCACCAACGTCCGGGAACTATGGCTACACCTTC.

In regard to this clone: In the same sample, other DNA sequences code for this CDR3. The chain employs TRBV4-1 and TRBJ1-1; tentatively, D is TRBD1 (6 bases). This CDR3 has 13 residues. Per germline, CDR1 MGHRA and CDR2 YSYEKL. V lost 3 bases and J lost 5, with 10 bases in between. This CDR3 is CASSQGRGTEAFF. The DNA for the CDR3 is TGCGCCAGCAGCCAGGGGAGGGGGACTGAAGCTTTCTTT.

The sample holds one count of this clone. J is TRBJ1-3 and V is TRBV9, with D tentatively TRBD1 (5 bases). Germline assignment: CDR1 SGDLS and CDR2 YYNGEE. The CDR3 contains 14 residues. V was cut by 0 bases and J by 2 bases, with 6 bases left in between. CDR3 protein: CASSVARAGNTIYF. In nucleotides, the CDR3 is TGTGCCAGCAGCGTAGCCAGGGCTGGAAACACCATATATTTT.

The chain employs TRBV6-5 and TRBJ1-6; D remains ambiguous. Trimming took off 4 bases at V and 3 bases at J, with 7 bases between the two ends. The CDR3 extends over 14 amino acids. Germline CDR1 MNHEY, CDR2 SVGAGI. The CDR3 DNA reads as TGTGCCAGCAGTTTCGGGAACTATAATTCACCCCTCCACTTT. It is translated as CASSFGNYNSPLHF.

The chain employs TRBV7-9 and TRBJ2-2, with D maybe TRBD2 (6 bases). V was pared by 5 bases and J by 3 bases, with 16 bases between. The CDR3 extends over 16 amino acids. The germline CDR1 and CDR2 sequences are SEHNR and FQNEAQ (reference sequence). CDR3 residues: CASSDGSREHTGELFF. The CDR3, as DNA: TGTGCCAGCAGCGACGGGTCCCGGGAGCACACCGGGGAGCTGTTTTTT.

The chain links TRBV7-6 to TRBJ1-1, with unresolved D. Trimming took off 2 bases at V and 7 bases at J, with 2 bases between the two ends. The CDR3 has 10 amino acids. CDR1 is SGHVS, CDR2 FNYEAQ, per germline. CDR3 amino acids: CASSLREAFF. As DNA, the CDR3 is TGTGCCAGCAGCTTACGTGAAGCTTTCTTT.

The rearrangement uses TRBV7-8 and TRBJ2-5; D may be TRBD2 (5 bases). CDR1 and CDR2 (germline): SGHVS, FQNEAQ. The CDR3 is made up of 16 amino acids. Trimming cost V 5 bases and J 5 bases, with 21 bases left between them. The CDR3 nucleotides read TGTGCCAGCAGCCGAGGCCGCCTACTAGTACGTGAGACCCAGTACTTC. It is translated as CASSRGRLLVRETQYF.

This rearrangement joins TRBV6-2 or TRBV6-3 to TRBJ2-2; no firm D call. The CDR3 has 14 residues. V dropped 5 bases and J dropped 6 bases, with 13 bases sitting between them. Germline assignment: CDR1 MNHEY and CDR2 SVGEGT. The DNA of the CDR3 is TGTGCCAGCAGTACTACTGTCAAGGCCGGGGAGCTGTTTTTT. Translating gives CASSTTVKAGELFF.

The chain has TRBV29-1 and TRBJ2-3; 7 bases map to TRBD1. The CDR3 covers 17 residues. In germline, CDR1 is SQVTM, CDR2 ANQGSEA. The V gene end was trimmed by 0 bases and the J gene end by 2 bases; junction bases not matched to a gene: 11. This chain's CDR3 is CSVEDQFKGQNTDTQYF. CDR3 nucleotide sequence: TGCAGCGTTGAAGATCAGTTTAAGGGACAGAACACAGATACGCAGTATTTT.

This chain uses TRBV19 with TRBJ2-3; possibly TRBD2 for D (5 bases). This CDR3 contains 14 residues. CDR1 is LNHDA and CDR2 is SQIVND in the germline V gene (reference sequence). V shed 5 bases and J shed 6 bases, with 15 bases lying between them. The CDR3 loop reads CASSSGLGPDTQYF. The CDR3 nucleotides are TGTGCCAGTAGTTCCGGACTTGGGCCGGATACGCAGTATTTT.

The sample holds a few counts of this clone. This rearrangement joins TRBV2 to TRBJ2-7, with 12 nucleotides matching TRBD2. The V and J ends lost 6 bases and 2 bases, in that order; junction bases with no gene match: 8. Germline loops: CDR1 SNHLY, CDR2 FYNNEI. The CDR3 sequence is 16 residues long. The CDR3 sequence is CASRRLAGEGTYEQYF. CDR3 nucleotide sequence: TGTGCCAGCAGGAGACTAGCGGGAGAGGGAACCTACGAGCAGTACTTC.

The CDR3 protein is CSVESGGPGELFF. The CDR3 nucleotides read TGCAGCGTTGAATCTGGGGGCCCCGGGGAGCTGTTTTTT. This sequence joins TRBV29-1 and TRBJ2-2; D might be TRBD1 (6 bases). V dropped 2 bases and J dropped 6 bases, with 10 bases sitting between them. From germline, CDR1 is SQVTM and CDR2 ANQGSEA. CDR3 length: 13 amino acids.

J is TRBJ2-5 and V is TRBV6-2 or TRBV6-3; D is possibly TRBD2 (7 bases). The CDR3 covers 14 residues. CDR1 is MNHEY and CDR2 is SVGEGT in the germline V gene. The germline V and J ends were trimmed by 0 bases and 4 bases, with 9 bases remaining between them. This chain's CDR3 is CASSYSRGGETQYF. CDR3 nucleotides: TGTGCCAGCAGTTACTCGAGGGGGGGAGAGACCCAGTACTTC.

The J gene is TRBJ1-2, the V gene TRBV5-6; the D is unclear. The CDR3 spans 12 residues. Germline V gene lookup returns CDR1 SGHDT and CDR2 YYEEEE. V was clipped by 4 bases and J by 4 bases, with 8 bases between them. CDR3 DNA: TGTGCCAGCAGCCTGGGAGCCTATGGCTACACCTTC. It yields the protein CASSLGAYGYTF.

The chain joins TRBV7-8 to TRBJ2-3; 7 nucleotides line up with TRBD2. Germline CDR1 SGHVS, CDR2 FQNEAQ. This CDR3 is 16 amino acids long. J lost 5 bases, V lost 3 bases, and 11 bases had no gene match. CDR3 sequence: CASSFPGGTNLDTQYF. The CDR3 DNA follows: TGTGCCAGCAGCTTCCCCGGCGGGACTAACTTAGATACGCAGTATTTT.

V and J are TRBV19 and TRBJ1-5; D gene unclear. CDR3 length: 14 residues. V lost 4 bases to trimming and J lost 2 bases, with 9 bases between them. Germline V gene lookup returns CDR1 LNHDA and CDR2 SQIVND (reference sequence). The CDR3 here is CASSTTSRNQPQHF. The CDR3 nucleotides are TGTGCCAGTAGTACCACATCTCGCAATCAGCCCCAGCATTTT.

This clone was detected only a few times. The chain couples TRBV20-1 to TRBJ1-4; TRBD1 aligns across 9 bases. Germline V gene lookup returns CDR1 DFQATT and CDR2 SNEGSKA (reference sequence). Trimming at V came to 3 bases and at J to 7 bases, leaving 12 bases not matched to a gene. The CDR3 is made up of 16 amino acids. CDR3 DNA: TGCAGTGCTAGTAGCAATCCGGGACAGGGACCTGAAAAACTGTTTTTT. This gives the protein CSASSNPGQGPEKLFF.

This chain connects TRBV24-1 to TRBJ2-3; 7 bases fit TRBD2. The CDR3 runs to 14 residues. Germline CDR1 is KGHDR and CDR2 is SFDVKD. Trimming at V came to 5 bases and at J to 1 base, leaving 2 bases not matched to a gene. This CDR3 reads CATSGREGTDTQYF. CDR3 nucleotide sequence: TGTGCCACCAGTGGACGGGAGGGCACAGATACGCAGTATTTT.

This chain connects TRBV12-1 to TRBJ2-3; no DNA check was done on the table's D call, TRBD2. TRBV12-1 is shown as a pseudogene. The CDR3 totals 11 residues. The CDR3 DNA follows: TGTGCCAGCCCTAGCGGGCATACGCAGTATTTT. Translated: CASPSGHTQYF.

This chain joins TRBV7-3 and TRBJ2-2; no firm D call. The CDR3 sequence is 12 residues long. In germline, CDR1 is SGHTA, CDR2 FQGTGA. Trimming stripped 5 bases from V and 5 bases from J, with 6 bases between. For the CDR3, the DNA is TGTGCCAGCAGCCCCCAGACCGGGGAGCTGTTTTTT. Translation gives CASSPQTGELFF.

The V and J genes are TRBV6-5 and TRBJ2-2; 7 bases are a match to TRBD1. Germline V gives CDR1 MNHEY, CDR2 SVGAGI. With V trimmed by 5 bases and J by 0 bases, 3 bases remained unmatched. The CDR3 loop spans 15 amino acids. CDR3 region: CASSRGQANTGELFF. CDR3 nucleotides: TGTGCCAGCAGTAGGGGGCAGGCGAACACCGGGGAGCTGTTTTTT.

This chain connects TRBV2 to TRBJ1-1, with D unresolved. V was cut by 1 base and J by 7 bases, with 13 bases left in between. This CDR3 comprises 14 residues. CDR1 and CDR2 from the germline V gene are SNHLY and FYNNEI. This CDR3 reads CASSEGRRLVEAFF. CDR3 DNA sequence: TGTGCCAGCAGTGAAGGGCGGCGGCTGGTTGAAGCTTTCTTT.